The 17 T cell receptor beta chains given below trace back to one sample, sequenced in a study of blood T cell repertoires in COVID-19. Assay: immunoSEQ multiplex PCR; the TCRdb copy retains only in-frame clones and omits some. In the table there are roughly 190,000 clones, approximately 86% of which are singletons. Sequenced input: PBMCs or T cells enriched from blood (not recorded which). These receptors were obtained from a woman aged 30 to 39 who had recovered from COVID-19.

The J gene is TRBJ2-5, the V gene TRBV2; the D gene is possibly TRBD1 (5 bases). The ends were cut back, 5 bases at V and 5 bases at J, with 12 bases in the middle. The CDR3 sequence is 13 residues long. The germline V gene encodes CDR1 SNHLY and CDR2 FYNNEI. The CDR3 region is CASSLGNRETQYF. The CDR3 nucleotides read TGTGCCAGCAGTCTTGGGAACAGGGAGACCCAGTACTTC.

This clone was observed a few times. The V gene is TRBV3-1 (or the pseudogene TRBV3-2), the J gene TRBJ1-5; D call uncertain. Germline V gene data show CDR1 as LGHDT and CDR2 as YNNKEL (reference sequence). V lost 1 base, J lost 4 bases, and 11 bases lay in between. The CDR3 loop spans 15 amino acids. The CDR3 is CASSQGGHLNQPQHF. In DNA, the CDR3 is TGTGCCAGCAGCCAAGGAGGGCACCTTAATCAGCCCCAGCATTTT.

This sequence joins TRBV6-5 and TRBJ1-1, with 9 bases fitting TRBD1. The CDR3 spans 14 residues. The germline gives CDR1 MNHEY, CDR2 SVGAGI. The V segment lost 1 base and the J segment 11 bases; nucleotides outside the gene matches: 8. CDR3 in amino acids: CASSYYRQGVSAFF. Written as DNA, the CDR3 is TGTGCCAGCAGTTACTACAGACAGGGGGTTTCGGCTTTCTTT.

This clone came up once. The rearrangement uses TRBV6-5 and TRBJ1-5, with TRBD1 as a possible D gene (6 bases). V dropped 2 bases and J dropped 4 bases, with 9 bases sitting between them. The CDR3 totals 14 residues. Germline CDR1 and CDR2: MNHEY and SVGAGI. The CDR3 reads CASSYRGMNQPQHF. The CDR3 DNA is TGTGCCAGCAGTTACAGGGGGATGAATCAGCCCCAGCATTTT.

The CDR3 loop is CASSSRDRGLNTEAFF. CDR3 in DNA: TGTGCCAGTAGTTCCCGGGACAGGGGGTTGAACACTGAAGCTTTCTTT. V and J are TRBV19 and TRBJ1-1, with TRBD1 matching 11 bases. Trimming cost V 5 bases and J 0 bases; bases outside gene matches: 5. The CDR3 is 16 amino acids. Germline V gene data show CDR1 as LNHDA and CDR2 as SQIVND (reference sequence).

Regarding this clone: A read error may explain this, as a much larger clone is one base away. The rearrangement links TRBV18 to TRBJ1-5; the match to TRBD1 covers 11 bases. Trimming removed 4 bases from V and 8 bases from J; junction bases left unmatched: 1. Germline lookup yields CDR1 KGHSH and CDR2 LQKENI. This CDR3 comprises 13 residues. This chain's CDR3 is CASSRTGGEPQHF. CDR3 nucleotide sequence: TGTGCCAGCTCACGGACAGGGGGCGAGCCCCAGCATTTT.

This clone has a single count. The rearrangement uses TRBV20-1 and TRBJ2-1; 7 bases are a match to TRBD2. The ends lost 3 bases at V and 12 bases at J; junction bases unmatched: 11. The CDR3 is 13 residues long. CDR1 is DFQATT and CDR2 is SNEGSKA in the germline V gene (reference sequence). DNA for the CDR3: TGCAGTGCTAGTTTCGGGGGGTCCGAACGGCAGTTCTTC. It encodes CSASFGGSERQFF.

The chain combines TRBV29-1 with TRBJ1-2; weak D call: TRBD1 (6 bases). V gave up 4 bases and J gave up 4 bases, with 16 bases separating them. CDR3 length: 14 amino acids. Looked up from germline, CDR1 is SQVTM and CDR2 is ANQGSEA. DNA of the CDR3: TGCAGCGTTGTTGTGGCAGGGGCCCGCTATGGCTACACCTTC. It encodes CSVVVAGARYGYTF.

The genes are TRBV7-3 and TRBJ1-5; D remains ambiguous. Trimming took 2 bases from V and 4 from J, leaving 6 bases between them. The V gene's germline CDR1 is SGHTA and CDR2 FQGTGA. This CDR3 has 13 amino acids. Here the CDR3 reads CASSLWENQPQHF. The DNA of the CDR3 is TGTGCCAGCAGCTTATGGGAGAATCAGCCCCAGCATTTT.

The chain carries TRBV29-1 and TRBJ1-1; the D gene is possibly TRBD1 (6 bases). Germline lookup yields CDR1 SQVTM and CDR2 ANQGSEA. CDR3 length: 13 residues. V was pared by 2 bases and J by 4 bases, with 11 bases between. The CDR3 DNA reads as TGCAGCGTTGAAACAGGGACGATCACTGAAGCTTTCTTT. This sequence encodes CSVETGTITEAFF.

The CDR3 DNA follows: TGTGCCAGCAGCTTGGTCACAGGGGGGTACGAGCAGTACTTC. Translated, it gives CASSLVTGGYEQYF. V is TRBV11-3 and J is TRBJ2-7; TRBD1 aligns across 8 bases. J lost 4 bases, V lost 3 bases, and 5 bases had no gene match. CDR3 size: 14 residues. Per the germline V gene, CDR1 is SGHNT and CDR2 is YENEEA.

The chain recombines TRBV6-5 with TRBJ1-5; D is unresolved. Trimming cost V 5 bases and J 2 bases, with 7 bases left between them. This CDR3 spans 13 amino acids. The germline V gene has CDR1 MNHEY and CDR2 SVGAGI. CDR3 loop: CASSPGGNQPQHF. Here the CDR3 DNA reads TGTGCCAGCAGTCCCGGGGGCAATCAGCCCCAGCATTTT.

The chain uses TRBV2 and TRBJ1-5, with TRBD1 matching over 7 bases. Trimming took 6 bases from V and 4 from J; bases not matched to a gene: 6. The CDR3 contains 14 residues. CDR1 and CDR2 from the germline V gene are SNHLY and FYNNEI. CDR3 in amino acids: CASSGGTENQPQHF. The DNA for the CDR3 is TGTGCCAGCAGCGGCGGGACAGAGAATCAGCCCCAGCATTTT.

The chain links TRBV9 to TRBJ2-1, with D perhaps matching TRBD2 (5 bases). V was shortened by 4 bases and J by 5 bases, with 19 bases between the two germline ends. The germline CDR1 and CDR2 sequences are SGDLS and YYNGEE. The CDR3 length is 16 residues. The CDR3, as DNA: TGTGCCAGCAGCCCAGAAGGAGGCCGGAGAGACAATGAGCAGTTCTTC. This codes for CASSPEGGRRDNEQFF.

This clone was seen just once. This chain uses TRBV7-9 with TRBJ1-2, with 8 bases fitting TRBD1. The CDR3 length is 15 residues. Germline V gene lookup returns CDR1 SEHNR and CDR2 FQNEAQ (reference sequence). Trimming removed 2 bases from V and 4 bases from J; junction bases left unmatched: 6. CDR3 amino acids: CASSLRTGTSYGYTF. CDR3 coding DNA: TGTGCCAGCAGCTTACGGACAGGGACTTCCTATGGCTACACCTTC.

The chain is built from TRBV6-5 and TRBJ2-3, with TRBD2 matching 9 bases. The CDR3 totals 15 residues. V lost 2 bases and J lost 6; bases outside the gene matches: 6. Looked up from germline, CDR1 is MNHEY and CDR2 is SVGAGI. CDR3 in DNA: TGTGCCAGCAGTTACACCGGGACTAGCTTGGATACGCAGTATTTT. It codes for CASSYTGTSLDTQYF.

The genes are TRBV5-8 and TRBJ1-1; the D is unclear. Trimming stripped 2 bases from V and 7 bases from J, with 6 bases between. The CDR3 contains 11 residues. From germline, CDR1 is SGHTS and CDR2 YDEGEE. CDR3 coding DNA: TGTGCCAGCAGCTTTTCCAGTGAAGCTTTCTTT. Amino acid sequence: CASSFSSEAFF.